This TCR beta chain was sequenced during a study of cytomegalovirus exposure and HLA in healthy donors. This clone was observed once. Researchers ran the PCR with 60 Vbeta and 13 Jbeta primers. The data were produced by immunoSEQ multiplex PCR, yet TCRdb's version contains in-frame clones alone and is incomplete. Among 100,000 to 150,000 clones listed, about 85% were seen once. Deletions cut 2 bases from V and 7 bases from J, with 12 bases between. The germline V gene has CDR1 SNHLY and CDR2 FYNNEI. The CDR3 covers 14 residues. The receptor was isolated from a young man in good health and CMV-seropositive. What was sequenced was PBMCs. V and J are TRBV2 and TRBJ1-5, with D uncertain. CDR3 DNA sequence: TGTGCCAGCAGTGAAACTAGGTTCCGCCAGCCCCAGCATTTT. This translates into CASSETRFRQPQHF. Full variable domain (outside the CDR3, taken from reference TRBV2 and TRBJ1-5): EPEVTQTPSHQVTQMGQEVILRCVPISNHLYFYWYRQILGQKVEFLVSFYNNEISEKSEIFDDQFSVERPDGSNFTLKIRSTKLEDSAMYFCASSETRFRQPQHFGDGTRLSIL.